This TCR beta chain was captured in a study of T cells after yellow fever vaccination. Study-level findings and limits: Peak timing came faster in the weaker secondary response, day 5 versus 15. Contaminating bulk clonotypes could be abundant in FACS-sorted repertoires.

By 5'RACE template switching, TCR cDNA was produced, with a universal primer site and UMIs added in the process. TCRdb itself ran the 5' RACE reads through MiXCR, one entry per CDR3 protein. The sample lists around 330,000 distinct CDR3 sequences, around 4% seen once, with 23% in the top ten. This CDR3 comprises 16 residues. CDR1 and CDR2 (germline): SGDLS, YYNGEE. Unmatched junction bases numbered 3, after V lost 0 bases and J lost 3 bases. About this clonotype itself: Its antigen remains unidentified.

V and J are TRBV9 and TRBJ2-2; 9 nucleotides align to TRBD2. This specimen was PBMCs, taken on the day of the yellow fever booster vaccination. The clonotype was recovered from a man between 18 and 35 years old who received the YFV17D yellow fever vaccine. The CDR3: CASSVASGEDTGELFF. The DNA of the CDR3 is TGTGCCAGCAGCGTAGCTAGCGGGGAGGACACCGGGGAGCTGTTTTTT.